A selection of T cell receptor beta chains follows, all from one sample in a study of blood T cell repertoires in COVID-19. Produced via immunoSEQ multiplex PCR; TCRdb's table is partial and in-frame only. The repertoire holds hundreds of thousands of clones, with more than 80% as singletons. Sequenced sample: peripheral blood. The receptors here all came from a woman between 18 and 30 years old with acute or convalescent COVID-19. The CDR3 runs from the conserved cysteine through the conserved F or W. A D gene is named only where the DNA matches it firmly. Only part of the rows carry a size: once, few, many, or a class if the clone is expanded.

CDR3,DNA,V,D,size,J
CASSIGDYYNEQFF,TGTGCCAGTAGTATAGGGGACTACTACAATGAGCAGTTCTTC,TRBV19,TRBD2,-,TRBJ2-1
CASSYHSGTGLLGYTF,TGTGCCAGCAGTTATCATTCAGGGACAGGGCTCCTGGGCTACACCTTC,TRBV6-5,TRBD1,-,TRBJ1-2
CASSLSSGDRGYGYTF,TGTGCCAGCAGCCTCAGTAGCGGGGATCGCGGCTATGGCTACACCTTC,TRBV3-1/TRBV3-2,-,once,TRBJ1-2
CASSLLARGSSGNTIYF,TGTGCCAGCAGTTTATTAGCCAGGGGGTCCTCTGGAAACACCATATATTTT,TRBV28,TRBD1,-,TRBJ1-3
CATSAGGLARTYEQYF,TGTGCCACCAGTGCCGGCGGACTAGCGAGAACTTACGAGCAGTACTTC,TRBV24-1,TRBD2,-,TRBJ2-7
CASSSTPGTSGGDTQYF,TGTGCCAGCAGCTCAACCCCCGGGACTAGCGGGGGGGATACGCAGTATTTT,TRBV7-8,TRBD2,-,TRBJ2-3
CASSPDWTGDYGYTF,TGTGCCAGCAGCCCCGACTGGACAGGGGATTATGGCTACACCTTC,TRBV4-2,TRBD1,once,TRBJ1-2
CASSSFLAEADTQYF,TGTGCCAGCAGCTCTTTCCTAGCGGAAGCGGATACGCAGTATTTT,TRBV7-8,TRBD2,-,TRBJ2-3
CACHTRRDSGSPLHF,TGTGCCTGCCACACCAGGCGGGATAGTGGCTCACCCCTCCACTTT,TRBV30,-,-,TRBJ1-6
CSVVRVLTNTEAFF,TGCAGCGTTGTCCGTGTGCTTACTAACACTGAAGCTTTCTTT,TRBV29-1,-,-,TRBJ1-1